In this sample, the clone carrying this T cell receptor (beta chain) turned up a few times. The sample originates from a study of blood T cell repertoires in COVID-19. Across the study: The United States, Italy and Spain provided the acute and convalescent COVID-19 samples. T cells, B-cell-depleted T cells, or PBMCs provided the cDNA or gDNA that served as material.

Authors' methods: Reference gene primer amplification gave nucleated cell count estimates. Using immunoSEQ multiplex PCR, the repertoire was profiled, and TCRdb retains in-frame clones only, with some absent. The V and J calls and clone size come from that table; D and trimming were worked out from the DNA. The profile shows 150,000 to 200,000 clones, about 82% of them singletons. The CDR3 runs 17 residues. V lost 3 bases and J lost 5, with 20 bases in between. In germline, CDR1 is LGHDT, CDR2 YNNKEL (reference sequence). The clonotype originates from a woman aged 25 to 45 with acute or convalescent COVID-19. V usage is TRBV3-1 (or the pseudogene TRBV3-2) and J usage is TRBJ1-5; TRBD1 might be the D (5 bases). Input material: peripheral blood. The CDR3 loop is CASSHHPLGGLDQPQHF. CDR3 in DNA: TGTGCCAGCAGCCACCACCCTTTGGGGGGACTAGATCAGCCCCAGCATTTT.